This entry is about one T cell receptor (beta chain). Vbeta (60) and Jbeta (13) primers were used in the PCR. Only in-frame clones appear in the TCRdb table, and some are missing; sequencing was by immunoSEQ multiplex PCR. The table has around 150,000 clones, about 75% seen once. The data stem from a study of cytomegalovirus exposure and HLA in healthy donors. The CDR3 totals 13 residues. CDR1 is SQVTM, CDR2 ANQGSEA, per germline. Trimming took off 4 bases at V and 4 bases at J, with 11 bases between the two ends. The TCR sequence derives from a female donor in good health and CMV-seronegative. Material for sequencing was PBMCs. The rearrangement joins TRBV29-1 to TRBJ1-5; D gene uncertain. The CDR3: CSVVVVANQPQHF. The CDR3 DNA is TGCAGCGTTGTAGTTGTAGCTAATCAGCCCCAGCATTTT.